The rows below give T cell receptor beta chains drawn from one sample of a study of blood T cells in healthy people across ages. TCRdb independently ran MiXCR on the 5' RACE reads; one entry per CDR3 protein. In the table there are more than 900,000 distinct CDR3 sequences, approximately 25% of which are singletons. These data were also filed under a second study, of T cells of mothers and their children.

The sequenced sample consisted of blood. The receptors derive from a girl aged 2 to 9 in good health. Both conserved end residues are part of each CDR3. The order of the fields is CDR3 length, D gene, clone size, V gene, J gene, CDR3 DNA, CDR3 protein. D genes are given only for firm matches. The size entry is marked missing in some rows and otherwise reads once, few, many or a size class.

>15|.|few|TRBV29-1|TRBJ1-1
TGCAGCGTTTTTCGGGAGGGCAGCGTGGACACTGAAGCTTTCTTT
CSVFREGSVDTEAFF
>13|TRBD2|.|TRBV12-3/TRBV12-4|TRBJ2-4
TGTGCCAGCGGGGAACAGCGGGGGAACATTCAGTACTTC
CASGEQRGNIQYF
>13|.|few|TRBV6-1|TRBJ2-1
TGTGCCAGCAGTGAAAGGACCTACAATGAGCAGTTCTTC
CASSERTYNEQFF
>14|.|few|TRBV7-2|TRBJ2-5
TGTGCCAGCAGCGGCGCCCGCGTCCAAGAGACCCAGTACTTC
CASSGARVQETQYF
>12|.|few|TRBV3-1|TRBJ2-1
TGTGCCAGCAGCCAAGTCGGGGGGCCGGAGTTCTTC
CASSQVGGPEFF
>14|TRBD1|.|TRBV29-1|TRBJ2-1
TGCAGCGTCCGGGGACAGGTCTCCTACAATGAGCAGTTCTTC
CSVRGQVSYNEQFF
>15|.|.|TRBV4-1|TRBJ2-6
TGCGCCAGCAGCCACGGAAGGACTGGGGCCAACGTCCTGACTTTC
CASSHGRTGANVLTF
>15|.|.|TRBV3-1|TRBJ2-7
TGTGCCAGCAGCCCCGATACCCGAGAAGGATACGAGCAGTACTTC
CASSPDTREGYEQYF
>17|.|.|TRBV6-5|TRBJ2-4
TGTGCCAGCAGTCCACTCGGGGGAGCTGCTGCCAAAAACATTCAGTACTTC
CASSPLGGAAAKNIQYF
>14|.|.|TRBV29-1|TRBJ2-7
TGCAGCGTTGAAGTGGTAGGCGGGCCCTACGAGCAGTACTTC
CSVEVVGGPYEQYF
>17|TRBD2|.|TRBV11-3|TRBJ2-4
TGTGCCAGCAGCCCAAGACTAGCCGGCCTAGCCAAAAACATTCAGTACTTC
CASSPRLAGLAKNIQYF
>17|TRBD2|.|TRBV10-3|TRBJ2-1
TGTGCCATTAACCCCAGAGGGGCTAGCGGACCGTACAATGAGCAGTTCTTC
CAINPRGASGPYNEQFF
>15|.|.|TRBV9|TRBJ2-3
TGTGCCAGCAGCGTAGCTTTGGCAACCCCAGATACGCAGTATTTT
CASSVALATPDTQYF
>17|TRBD2|.|TRBV7-6|TRBJ2-3
TGTGCCAGCAGCCCAGAGCTGACTAGCGGGAGAACAGATACGCAGTATTTT
CASSPELTSGRTDTQYF
>15|.|.|TRBV10-1|TRBJ2-7
TGCGCCAGCAGTGAGATTAGCGGAGCGCCCTACGAGCAGTACTTC
CASSEISGAPYEQYF
>15|.|.|TRBV28|TRBJ2-1
TGTGCCAGCAGTACGGACATCGGGTCCTACAATGAGCAGTTCTTC
CASSTDIGSYNEQFF
>15|.|few|TRBV6-5|TRBJ2-1
TGTGCCAGCAGTTACGGAGGGGCAGGGGGTAATGAGCAGTTCTTC
CASSYGGAGGNEQFF